This is a list of T cell receptor beta chains from one sample in a study of shared clonotypes between healthy human individuals. Some clones are missing from TCRdb's copy, which holds only in-frame ones; the method was immunoSEQ multiplex PCR. This sample has some 510,000 clones, with about four fifths found just once. The sequencing sample was made of PBMCs. These receptors originate from a woman between 35 and 50 years old in good health. Some clones in this sample may be carry-over from other donors' samples. Both conserved end residues are part of each CDR3. A D gene is named only where the DNA matches it firmly. Size is stated for part of the rows, as once, few or many counts, or as a class when the clone is expanded.

abundance	v_gene	d_gene	j_gene	CDR3aa	CDR3nt
many	TRBV19	TRBD2	TRBJ2-4	CASSDGREGNIQYF	TGTGCCAGTAGTGATGGGAGGGAGGGAAACATTCAGTACTTC
few	TRBV7-2	NA	TRBJ1-1	CASSLATGTKNTEAFF	TGTGCCAGCAGCTTAGCGACCGGGACAAAGAACACTGAAGCTTTCTTT
NA	TRBV29-1	TRBD2	TRBJ2-1	CSVEERASGSYNEQFF	TGCAGCGTTGAAGAGCGGGCTAGCGGGAGCTACAATGAGCAGTTCTTC
NA	TRBV28	TRBD2	TRBJ2-1	CASSTQTSGNLYNEQFF	TGTGCCAGCAGTACCCAGACTAGCGGGAATTTATACAATGAGCAGTTCTTC
NA	TRBV9	TRBD2	TRBJ2-3	CASSGSTTDTQYF	TGTGCCAGTAGCGGGAGCACCACAGATACGCAGTATTTT
few	TRBV10-3	NA	TRBJ1-5	CAISEGGYQPQHF	TGTGCCATCAGTGAGGGCGGCTATCAGCCCCAGCATTTT
NA	TRBV30	NA	TRBJ2-2	CAWSVGSPSSVTGELFF	TGTGCCTGGAGTGTAGGGTCCCCCTCGAGCGTCACCGGGGAGCTGTTTTTT
NA	TRBV27	TRBD2	TRBJ2-4	CASSPGTSGRRNIQYF	TGTGCCAGCAGTCCGGGGACTAGCGGGAGACGGAACATTCAGTACTTC
once	TRBV20-1	NA	TRBJ2-5	CSASIEETQYF	TGCAGTGCCTCGATTGAAGAGACCCAGTACTTC
few	TRBV2	NA	TRBJ2-7	CASSRESYEQYF	TGTGCCAGCTCCAGGGAGTCCTACGAGCAGTACTTC
NA	TRBV4-1	NA	TRBJ2-1	CASSQGTAYASYNEQFF	TGCGCCAGCAGCCAAGGGACAGCGTATGCCTCCTACAATGAGCAGTTCTTC
NA	TRBV29-1	TRBD1	TRBJ2-7	CSVGDRVRSGQYF	TGCAGCGTTGGGGACAGGGTAAGGAGCGGGCAGTACTTC
NA	TRBV5-4	TRBD2	TRBJ2-7	CASSKETSGWNF	TGTGCCAGCAGCAAGGAGACTAGCGGGTGGAACTTC
NA	TRBV10-3	NA	TRBJ2-2	CAISDGDGELFF	TGTGCCATCAGTGATGGTGACGGGGAGCTGTTTTTT
NA	TRBV7-2	NA	TRBJ1-1	CASSSGNRGYTEAFF	TGTGCCAGCAGCTCAGGTAATAGGGGCTACACTGAAGCTTTCTTT
NA	TRBV27	TRBD2	TRBJ2-3	CASSPGLAPTDTQYF	TGTGCCAGCAGTCCCGGACTAGCGCCCACAGATACGCAGTATTTT